This T cell receptor beta chain was captured by sequencing in a study of radiotherapy plus CTLA-4 blockade in lung cancer. About the research overall: With 30% to 40% of patients having disease control, objective responses were seen in less than 20%.

This clone was detected once. Its specificity is not known. Regarding the study as a whole: According to reports, early shifts in blood T cell clones, alongside interferon-beta, forecast response most accurately. Peripheral blood showed expansion of tumor-derived TCR clones after radiotherapy and ipilimumab.

V gave up 0 bases and J gave up 2 bases, with 11 bases separating them. Germline-derived CDR1 and CDR2 are SGHNT and YYREEE (reference sequence). The CDR3 sequence is 15 residues long. Alongside CTLA-4 blockade with ipilimumab, patients with chemo-refractory metastatic non-small-cell lung cancer received focal radiation. Assay used: immunoSEQ multiplex PCR; TCRdb lists only in-frame clones, some missing. Here the sample spans about 120,000 clones, over 80% being singletons. The sequencing here drew on peripheral blood, taken from a patient treated with radiotherapy plus ipilimumab. The chain joins TRBV5-4 to TRBJ2-5; D may be TRBD2 (5 bases). This receptor was taken from a human donor with non-small cell lung cancer that progressed on radiotherapy plus ipilimumab. The CDR3 DNA follows: TGTGCCAGCAGCTTGGGGGCGGGCCGACAAGAGACCCAGTACTTC. Translation: CASSLGAGRQETQYF. Using reference TRBV5-4 and TRBJ2-5 for the parts outside the CDR3, the full variable domain is ETGVTQSPTHLIKTRGQQVTLRCSSQSGHNTVSWYQQALGQGPQFIFQYYREEENGRGNFPPRFSGLQFPNYSSELNVNALELDDSALYLCASSLGAGRQETQYFGPGTRLLVL.